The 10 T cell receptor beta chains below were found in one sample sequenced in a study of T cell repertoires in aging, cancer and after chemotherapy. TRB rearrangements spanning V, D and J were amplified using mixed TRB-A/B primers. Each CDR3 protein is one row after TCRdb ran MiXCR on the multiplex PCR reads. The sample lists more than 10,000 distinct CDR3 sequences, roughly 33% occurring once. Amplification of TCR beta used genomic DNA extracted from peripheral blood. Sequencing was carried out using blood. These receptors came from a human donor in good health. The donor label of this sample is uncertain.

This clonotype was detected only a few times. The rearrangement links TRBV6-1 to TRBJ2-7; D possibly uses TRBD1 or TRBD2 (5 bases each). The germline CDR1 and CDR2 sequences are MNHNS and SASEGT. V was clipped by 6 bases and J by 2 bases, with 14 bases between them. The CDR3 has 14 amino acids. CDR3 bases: TGTGCCAGCAGATTACGAGGGGAAACCTACGAGCAGTACTTC. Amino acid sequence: CASRLRGETYEQYF.

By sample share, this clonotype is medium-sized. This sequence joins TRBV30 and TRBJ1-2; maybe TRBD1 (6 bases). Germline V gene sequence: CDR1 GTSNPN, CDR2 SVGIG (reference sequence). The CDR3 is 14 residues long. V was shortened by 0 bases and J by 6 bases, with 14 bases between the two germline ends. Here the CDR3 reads CAWSVGFRGDGYTF. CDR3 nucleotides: TGTGCCTGGAGTGTAGGGTTCAGGGGAGATGGCTACACCTTC.

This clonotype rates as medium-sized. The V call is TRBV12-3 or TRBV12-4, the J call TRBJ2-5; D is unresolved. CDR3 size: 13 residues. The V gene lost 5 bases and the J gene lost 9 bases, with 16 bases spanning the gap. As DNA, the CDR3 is TGTGCCAGCAGTGTCACCCAGGTGGAGTCCCAGTACTTC. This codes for CASSVTQVESQYF.

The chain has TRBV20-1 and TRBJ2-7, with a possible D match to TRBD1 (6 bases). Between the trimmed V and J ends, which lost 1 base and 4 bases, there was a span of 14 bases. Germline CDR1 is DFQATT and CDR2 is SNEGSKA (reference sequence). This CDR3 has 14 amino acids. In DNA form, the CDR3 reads TGCAGTGCTAGAGTAGTACAGGGCCAGTACGAGCAGTACTTC. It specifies CSARVVQGQYEQYF.

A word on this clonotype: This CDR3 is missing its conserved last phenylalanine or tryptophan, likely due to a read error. CDR3 residues: CASSHGLGEAFY. For the CDR3, the DNA is TGTGCCAGTAGTCATGGCTTGGGGGAAGCTTTCTAT. The J gene is TRBJ1-1, the V gene TRBV19; unclear D gene. Germline V lookup: CDR1 LNHDA, CDR2 SQIVND (reference sequence). The CDR3 runs to 12 residues. Deletions cut 5 bases from V and 8 bases from J, with 12 bases between.

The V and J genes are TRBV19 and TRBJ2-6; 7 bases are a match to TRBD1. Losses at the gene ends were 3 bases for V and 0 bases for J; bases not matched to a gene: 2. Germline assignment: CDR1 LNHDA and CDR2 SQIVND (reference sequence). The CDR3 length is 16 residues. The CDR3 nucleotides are TGTGCCAGTAGTATGGGACAGCTCTCTGGGGCCAACGTCCTGACTTTC. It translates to CASSMGQLSGANVLTF.

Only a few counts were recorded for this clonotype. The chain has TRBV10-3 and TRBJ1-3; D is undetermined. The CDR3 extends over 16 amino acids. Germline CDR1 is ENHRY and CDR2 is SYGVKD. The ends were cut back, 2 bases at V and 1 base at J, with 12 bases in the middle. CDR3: CAISEPRRISGNTIYF. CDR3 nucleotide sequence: TGTGCCATCAGTGAGCCCAGGCGGATTTCTGGAAACACCATATATTTT.

CDR3 loop: CASSFDRAYEQYF. For the CDR3, the DNA is TGTGCCAGCAGTTTTGACAGGGCCTACGAGCAGTACTTC. The rearrangement joins TRBV12-3 or TRBV12-4 to TRBJ2-7; 7 bases are a match to TRBD1. Trimming removed 3 bases from V and 2 bases from J; junction bases left unmatched: 1. The CDR3 loop spans 13 amino acids.

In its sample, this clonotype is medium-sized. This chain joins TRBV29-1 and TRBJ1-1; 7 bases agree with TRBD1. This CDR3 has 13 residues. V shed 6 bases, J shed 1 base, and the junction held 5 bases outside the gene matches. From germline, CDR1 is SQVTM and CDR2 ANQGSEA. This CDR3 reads CSVLQGKNTEAFF. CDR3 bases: TGCAGCGTACTACAGGGGAAGAACACTGAAGCTTTCTTT.

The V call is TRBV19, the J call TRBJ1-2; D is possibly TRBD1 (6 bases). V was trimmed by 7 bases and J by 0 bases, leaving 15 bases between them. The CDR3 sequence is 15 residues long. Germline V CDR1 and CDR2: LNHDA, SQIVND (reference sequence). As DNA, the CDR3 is TGTGCCAGTAATACTATGGGACAACCTAACTATGGCTACACCTTC. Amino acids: CASNTMGQPNYGYTF.